This TCR beta chain was sequenced in a study (dated by TCRdb to the mid-2010s). This clonotype was picked up many times. Its antigen remains unidentified. No base quality information exists; no much larger clone differs at one position. Library prep was done by RT-PCR. For sequencing, an Illumina MiSeq was employed. The public reads were quality trimmed at Q25 with fastp and then assembled into clones with MiXCR by TCRdb, keeping productive beta chains. Under each unique CDR3 protein, matching rows form one entry showing the most common genes and DNA. This sample is represented by about 700,000 distinct CDR3 sequences; 11% to 15% of them were singletons. Of the sample, just over 3.5% is held by the ten largest clones. Measured from the cysteine to the phenylalanine, the CDR3 is 15 residues long. Only the CDR3 part of the read is kept: 45 bases, read in frame from the first base. Taken from the germline V gene, the CDR1 and CDR2 loops are SGHTA and FQGNSA. V loses 5 bases at its end and J loses 4 bases; junction bases beyond the gene matches: 8.

The receptor was derived from a female donor in good health, serving as a healthy control. The sequenced sample was memory CD4+ T cells from blood. Recombination connected TRBV7-2 to TRBJ2-7, and 10 junction bases match TRBD2. The CDR3: CASSPKTSGRYEQYF. In nucleotide form, the sequence is TGTGCCAGCAGCCCGAAGACTAGCGGGCGGTACGAGCAGTACTTC. Here the CDR3 is joined to the reference TRBV7-2 and TRBJ2-7 genes, and the full variable domain is: GAGVSQSPSNKVTEKGKDVELRCDPISGHTALYWYRQSLGQGLEFLIYFQGNSAPDKSGLPSDRFSAERTGGSVSTLTIQRTQQEDSAVYLCASSPKTSGRYEQYFGPGTRLTVT.